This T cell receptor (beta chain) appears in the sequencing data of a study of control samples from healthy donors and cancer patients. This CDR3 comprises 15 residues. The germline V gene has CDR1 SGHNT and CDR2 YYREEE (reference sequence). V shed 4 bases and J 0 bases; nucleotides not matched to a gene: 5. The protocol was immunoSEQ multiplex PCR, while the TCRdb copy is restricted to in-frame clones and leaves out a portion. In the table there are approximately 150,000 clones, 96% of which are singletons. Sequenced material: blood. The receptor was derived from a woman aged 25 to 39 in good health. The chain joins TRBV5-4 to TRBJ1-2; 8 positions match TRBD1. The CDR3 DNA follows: TGTGCCAGCAGCCCGATGACAGGGGCTAACTATGGCTACACCTTC. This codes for CASSPMTGANYGYTF.